This passage covers 27 T cell receptor beta chains from one sample sequenced in a study of human T cells and chemical hapten exposure. TCRdb analysed the RACE reads with MiXCR anew, one entry per CDR3 protein. The table includes approximately 320,000 distinct CDR3 sequences, around 5.5% detected once. This sample's time point: pre-sensitization, week 0. The treatment here: therapeutic diphenylcyclopropenone sensitization with weekly scalp DPC. The starting material was whole blood, obtained in connection with sensitization to the hapten diphenylcyclopropenone (DPC). These receptors came from a woman between 18 and 30 years old with alopecia areata. Some clones in this sample may be carry-over from other donors' samples.

There are a few counts of this clonotype. The chain joins TRBV5-1 to TRBJ1-6, with D possibly matching TRBD1 (5 bases). Germline V CDR1 and CDR2: SGHRS, YFSETQ. Trimming left V 4 bases short and J 7 bases short, with 9 bases between. The CDR3 covers 13 residues. In DNA form, the CDR3 reads TGCGCCAGCAGCCCTGACAGAAATTCACCCCTCCACTTT. It codes for CASSPDRNSPLHF. The entire variable domain, with the rest obtained from reference TRBV5-1 and TRBJ1-6, is as follows: KAGVTQTPRYLIKTRGQQVTLSCSPISGHRSVSWYQQTPGQGLQFLFEYFSETQRNKGNFPGRFSGRQFSNSRSEMNVSTLELGDSALYLCASSPDRNSPLHFGNGTRLTVT.

V and J are TRBV5-6 and TRBJ1-2; D is possibly TRBD1 (6 bases). The CDR3 has 17 residues. Between the trimmed V and J ends, which lost 3 bases and 8 bases, there was a span of 26 bases. CDR1 is SGHDT and CDR2 is YYEEEE in the germline V gene. CDR3 loop: CASSSDWGGRYSGGYTF. CDR3 nucleotides: TGTGCCAGCAGCTCCGACTGGGGGGGCCGCTATTCTGGAGGCTACACCTTC. Full variable domain (remainder filled in from reference TRBV5-6 and TRBJ1-2): DAGVTQSPTHLIKTRGQQVTLRCSPKSGHDTVSWYQQALGQGPQFIFQYYEEEERQRGNFPDRFSGHQFPNYSSELNVNALLLGDSALYLCASSSDWGGRYSGGYTFGSGTRLTVV.

The chain carries TRBV2 and TRBJ2-3, with D tentatively TRBD1 (6 bases). This CDR3 is 14 amino acids long. The germline CDR1 and CDR2 sequences are SNHLY and FYNNEI. V was cut by 6 bases and J by 4 bases, with 14 bases left in between. The chain's CDR3 is CASRITGFADTQYF. The CDR3 nucleotides read TGTGCCAGCAGGATAACAGGGTTCGCAGATACGCAGTATTTT.

The V call is TRBV7-3, the J call TRBJ2-5; D uncertain. The CDR3 totals 14 residues. V was shortened by 2 bases and J by 2 bases, with 9 bases between the two germline ends. The germline V gene has CDR1 SGHTA and CDR2 FQGTGA. CDR3 DNA sequence: TGTGCCAGCAGCTTACTCCATCGGCAAGAGACCCAGTACTTC. Encoded protein: CASSLLHRQETQYF.

This chain links TRBV12-3 or TRBV12-4 with TRBJ1-5, with 7 bases aligning to TRBD1. Trimming cost V 3 bases and J 5 bases; bases outside gene matches: 4. This CDR3 contains 14 residues. CDR3 in amino acids: CASSFSGGHQPQHF. CDR3 DNA: TGTGCCAGCAGTTTTTCAGGGGGGCATCAGCCCCAGCATTTT.

This clonotype showed up many times. The CDR3 DNA reads TGTGCCAGCAGCATCCGGGACCCGGGTTACTACGAGCAGTACTTC. Its translation: CASSIRDPGYYEQYF. The chain is built from TRBV21-1 and TRBJ2-7; the table's D call TRBD1 went unverified against the DNA. TRBV21-1 is listed as a pseudogene. CDR3 size: 15 residues.

This clonotype showed up just a few times. The chain employs TRBV3-1 and TRBJ2-1; D is perhaps TRBD2 (6 bases). The germline V gene encodes CDR1 LGHDT and CDR2 YNNKEL (reference sequence). The CDR3 consists of 15 residues. V was clipped by 2 bases and J by 8 bases, with 16 bases between them. For the CDR3, the DNA is TGTGCCAGCAGCCAATCCCAGACTGGCGGGGATGAGCAGTTCTTC. It codes for CASSQSQTGGDEQFF.

This clonotype was found many times. The chain carries TRBV18 and TRBJ2-4, with a tentative D call TRBD2 (5 bases). Germline V gives CDR1 KGHSH, CDR2 LQKENI. The V gene lost 4 bases and the J gene lost 1 base, with 11 bases spanning the gap. This CDR3 spans 15 amino acids. CDR3 DNA sequence: TGTGCCAGCTCACGTCGGGGTCTGGCCAAAAACATTCAGTACTTC. Protein sequence: CASSRRGLAKNIQYF.

The V call is TRBV12-3 or TRBV12-4, the J call TRBJ1-1; D perhaps matches TRBD1 (5 bases). The CDR3 has 11 amino acids. The V gene lost 5 bases and the J gene lost 11 bases, with 12 bases spanning the gap. CDR3 sequence (DNA): TGTGCCAGCAGTCAGGGTAATACGGCTTTCTTT. It is translated as CASSQGNTAFF.

This rearrangement joins TRBV9 to TRBJ2-3; a possible D gene is TRBD2 (5 bases). V was pared by 0 bases and J by 3 bases, with 8 bases between. The germline V gene has CDR1 SGDLS and CDR2 YYNGEE. The CDR3 extends over 14 amino acids. CDR3 loop: CASSVERVTDTQYF. DNA of the CDR3: TGTGCCAGCAGCGTAGAGAGGGTGACAGATACGCAGTATTTT.

This clonotype was seen more than once but under ten times. V is TRBV28 and J is TRBJ2-3, with D tentatively TRBD1 or TRBD2 (5 bases each). Germline V gives CDR1 MDHEN, CDR2 SYDVKM. The CDR3 is made up of 15 amino acids. Trimming cost V 3 bases and J 4 bases, with 14 bases left between them. CDR3 DNA: TGTGCCAGCAGTTTCGGGACCCTAGAGGCAGATACGCAGTATTTT. Encoded protein: CASSFGTLEADTQYF.

The chain combines TRBV4-2 with TRBJ1-5; the D gene is possibly TRBD1 (5 bases). From germline, CDR1 is LGHNA and CDR2 YNFKEQ. This CDR3 contains 15 residues. V gave up 1 base and J gave up 0 bases, with 7 bases separating them. CDR3: CASSQAGDSNQPQHF. The CDR3 DNA sequence: TGTGCCAGCAGCCAAGCGGGGGATAGCAATCAGCCCCAGCATTTT.

The J gene is TRBJ2-3, the V gene TRBV6-1; 8 bases match TRBD2. V gave up 1 base and J gave up 2 bases; unmatched junction bases: 8. Germline V gives CDR1 MNHNS, CDR2 SASEGT. The CDR3 contains 17 residues. The CDR3 here is CASSEVIGGGPTDTQYF. The CDR3 nucleotides read TGTGCCAGCAGTGAAGTTATCGGGGGGGGTCCCACAGATACGCAGTATTTT.

This clonotype occurred a few times. This sequence joins TRBV28 and TRBJ1-5, with D tentatively TRBD1 (5 bases). The CDR3 has 14 residues. V was clipped by 5 bases and J by 6 bases, with 14 bases between them. The germline V gene encodes CDR1 MDHEN and CDR2 SYDVKM. CDR3 nucleotides: TGTGCCAGCAGTCCCACCCGGGACGCTCAGCCCCAGCATTTT. Amino acid sequence: CASSPTRDAQPQHF.

This clonotype showed up many times. This sequence joins TRBV6-2 or TRBV6-3 and TRBJ1-5; no clear D gene. Trimming removed 4 bases at V and 3 bases at J, with 7 bases between. The CDR3 has 13 residues. Looked up from germline, CDR1 is MNHEY and CDR2 is SVGEGT. CDR3: CASSSRDNQPQHF. In DNA form, the CDR3 reads TGTGCCAGCAGTTCGCGGGACAATCAGCCCCAGCATTTT.

This clonotype appeared a few times. The chain has TRBV9 and TRBJ1-2; D is ambiguous. V was clipped by 0 bases and J by 0 bases, with 9 bases between them. Germline CDR1 SGDLS, CDR2 YYNGEE. The CDR3 spans 15 residues. In nucleotides, the CDR3 is TGTGCCAGCAGCGTAGGAGGGCGGGCTAACTATGGCTACACCTTC. This encodes CASSVGGRANYGYTF.

This clonotype appeared a few times. The CDR3 spells CASSPQEGMNTEAFF. DNA for the CDR3: TGTGCCAGCTCACCTCAAGAGGGCATGAACACTGAAGCTTTCTTT. This sequence joins TRBV18 and TRBJ1-1, with no clear D. The ends were cut back, 3 bases at V and 0 bases at J, with 11 bases in the middle. Germline values: CDR1 KGHSH, CDR2 LQKENI. This CDR3 is built from 15 residues.

The CDR3, as DNA: TGTGCCAGCAGCGTAGCTACTGGGGTATTGGCTGAAGCTTTCTTT. As protein: CASSVATGVLAEAFF. The chain recombines TRBV9 with TRBJ1-1, with D hard to call. This CDR3 comprises 15 residues. Trimming stripped 0 bases from V and 6 bases from J, with 15 bases between. CDR1 and CDR2 from the germline V gene are SGDLS and YYNGEE.

A few counts support this clonotype. The chain has TRBV6-2 or TRBV6-3 and TRBJ2-6, with D maybe TRBD1 (5 bases). The germline V and J ends were trimmed by 4 bases and 0 bases, with 13 bases remaining between them. The CDR3 loop spans 17 amino acids. CDR1 is MNHEY, CDR2 SVGEGT, per germline. CDR3 residues: CASSSPLTDSGANVLTF. The CDR3 DNA reads as TGTGCCAGCAGTTCCCCCTTGACAGACTCTGGGGCCAACGTCCTGACTTTC.

This clonotype came up many times. The CDR3 loop is CASSQVGEGTDTQYF. DNA for the CDR3: TGTGCCAGCAGCCAAGTGGGGGAGGGCACAGATACGCAGTATTTT. V and J are TRBV27 and TRBJ2-3; a possible D gene is TRBD2 (6 bases). This CDR3 has 15 residues. Germline CDR1 MNHEY, CDR2 SMNVEV (reference sequence). Trimming took 6 bases from V and 1 from J, leaving 14 bases between them.

The chain joins TRBV6-2 or TRBV6-3 to TRBJ1-4; 7 nucleotides line up with TRBD1. The V gene's germline CDR1 is MNHEY and CDR2 SVGEGT. CDR3 size: 15 residues. J gave up 8 bases and V 4 bases, and 10 bases lay outside the gene matches. CDR3: CASSSTGTVSEKLFF. The CDR3 nucleotides are TGTGCCAGCAGTTCGACCGGGACAGTCTCCGAAAAACTGTTTTTT.

This clonotype has a count of ten or more. The J gene is TRBJ1-1, the V gene TRBV7-2, with 7 positions matching TRBD1. V gave up 5 bases and J gave up 0 bases; unmatched junction bases: 12. The CDR3 loop spans 17 amino acids. The germline V gene encodes CDR1 SGHTA and CDR2 FQGNSA. This chain's CDR3 is CASSPQTGTLLNTEAFF. In nucleotides, the CDR3 is TGTGCCAGCAGCCCCCAGACAGGGACTCTATTGAACACTGAAGCTTTCTTT.

This clonotype has a handful of counts. The chain combines TRBV7-9 with TRBJ2-3; unclear D gene. Germline V gene sequence: CDR1 SEHNR, CDR2 FQNEAQ (reference sequence). The CDR3 runs to 12 residues. The CDR3: CSSDQGTDTQYF. The CDR3 bases are TGTTCAAGCGACCAGGGCACAGATACGCAGTATTTT.

This chain uses TRBV6-4 with TRBJ1-5; D is ambiguous. The CDR3 is 15 residues long. Germline assignment: CDR1 MRHNA and CDR2 SNTAGT. Trimming took off 3 bases at V and 3 bases at J, with 12 bases between the two ends. In nucleotides, the CDR3 is TGTGCCAGCAGTGATGGCGCCCCTGACAATCAGCCCCAGCATTTT. This encodes CASSDGAPDNQPQHF.

This clonotype was seen once. CDR3 coding DNA: TGTGCCAGCGCGACATACACTAACTATGGCTACACCTTC. Its translation is CASATYTNYGYTF. This chain connects TRBV6-5 to TRBJ1-2, with D uncertain. The CDR3 spans 13 residues. Trimming left V 8 bases short and J 0 bases short, with 10 bases between. Germline CDR1 and CDR2: MNHEY and SVGAGI.

Worth noting for this clonotype: At one end, the junction sequence differs from germline, possibly due to a read error. V usage is TRBV10-3 and J usage is TRBJ2-2; possibly TRBD1 or TRBD2 for D (5 bases each). This CDR3 region has 12 residues. Germline lookup yields CDR1 ENHRY and CDR2 SYGVKD. CDR3 region: CAIRGTTEELFF. The CDR3 DNA follows: TGTGCCATCAGGGGGACCACCGAGGAGCTGTTTTTT.

The CDR3 spells CSARASGQTYEQYF. As DNA, the CDR3 is TGCAGTGCTAGAGCTTCCGGACAGACCTACGAGCAGTACTTC. The rearrangement joins TRBV20-1 to TRBJ2-7, with D possibly TRBD1 on 6 matching bases. V lost 1 base and J 2 bases, leaving 12 bases between the germline ends. Germline lookup yields CDR1 DFQATT and CDR2 SNEGSKA (reference sequence). The CDR3 has 14 amino acids.